This passage covers 28 T cell receptor beta chains from one sample sequenced in a study of molecular identifiers for immune sequencing clone quantification. Each CDR3 protein is one row after TCRdb ran MiXCR on the PCR reads. Of 97,000 or so distinct CDR3 sequences detected, under 40% appear once; the ten largest clones hold 9% to 10%. Material: naive CD8+ T cells from blood, with Jurkat cell RNA spiked in. Subset: FACS-sorted CD8+CD4-CCR7+CD45RA+ naive T cells. The receptors here all came from a human donor in good health. Some libraries in this study had Jurkat cell RNA spiked in.

A single count supports this clonotype. One junction end does not reproduce the germline sequence, and a read error may be involved. J is TRBJ2-7 and V is TRBV28; D remains ambiguous. The germline V gene encodes CDR1 MDHEN and CDR2 SYDVKM. This CDR3 region has 15 residues. The CDR3 bases are TGTGTCAGCAGTTTAAGTCAGGAGATTATAGTAACGCAGTACTTC. Its protein is CVSSLSQEIIVTQYF.

V usage is TRBV9 and J usage is TRBJ2-3; D possibly corresponds to TRBD2 (6 bases). The CDR3 is made up of 13 amino acids. V was pared by 3 bases and J by 4 bases, with 9 bases between. Germline V gene sequence: CDR1 SGDLS, CDR2 YYNGEE. As DNA, the CDR3 is TGTGCCAGCAGCGCGGACTACCCAGATACGCAGTATTTT. Amino acid sequence: CASSADYPDTQYF.

This clonotype has a handful of counts. This chain links TRBV23-1 with TRBJ2-1; 7 positions match TRBD2. TRBV23-1 is filed as an ORF, its function uncertain. CDR3 length: 22 residues. J gave up 0 bases and V 4 bases, and 24 bases lay outside the gene matches. DNA for the CDR3: TGCGCCAGCAGTCCGCAGCCCCGAGCGGGGTTAGATCTCCCCAGCTCCTACAATGAGCAGTTCTTC. This encodes CASSPQPRAGLDLPSSYNEQFF.

About this clonotype: Given a much more abundant clone one base away, this may be a read error. The chain links TRBV29-1 to TRBJ1-1; D not certain. The CDR3 spans 11 residues. Germline-derived CDR1 and CDR2 are SQVTM and ANQGSEA. DNA of the CDR3: TGCAGCGTTGAAGGGAACACTGAAGCTTCCTTT. Protein product: CSVEGNTEASF.

For this clonotype: A much larger clone differs by one base, so this may be a read error. The rearrangement uses TRBV19 and TRBJ2-2; a possible D gene is TRBD2 (5 bases). From germline, CDR1 is LNHDA and CDR2 SQIVND (reference sequence). The CDR3 is 13 amino acids. The CDR3 here is CASSVYNTGELYF. CDR3 sequence (DNA): TGTGCCAGTAGTGTCTACAACACCGGGGAGCTGTATTTT. Drawing the rest from reference TRBV19 and TRBJ2-2, the complete variable domain is DGGITQSPKYLFRKEGQNVTLSCEQNLNHDAMYWYRQDPGQGLRLIYYSQIVNDFQKGDIAEGYSVSREKKESFPLTVTSAQKNPTAFYLCASSVYNTGELYFGEGSRLTVL.

This CDR3 is CASSLVTGYNEQFF. CDR3 sequence (DNA): TGTGCCAGCAGCTTAGTGACGGGCTACAATGAGCAGTTCTTC. This chain links TRBV7-2 with TRBJ2-1, with D hard to call. CDR1 is SGHTA and CDR2 is FQGNSA in the germline V gene. V lost 1 base to trimming and J lost 3 bases, with 7 bases between them. The CDR3 runs 14 residues.

To note about this clonotype: Since a much larger clone is just one base distant, this may be a read error. The rearrangement joins TRBV13 to TRBJ2-5; D ambiguous. CDR3 length equals 13 residues. Per the germline V gene, CDR1 is PRHDT and CDR2 is FYEKMQ (reference sequence). The chain's CDR3 is CASSTRKQEPQYF. The CDR3 DNA follows: TGTGCCAGCAGTACCAGGAAACAAGAGCCCCAGTACTTC.

Only a few counts were recorded for this clonotype. The chain couples TRBV7-8 to TRBJ2-5, with 7 bases fitting TRBD2. Germline V gene data show CDR1 as SGHVS and CDR2 as FQNEAQ. V shed 0 bases, J shed 0 bases, and the junction held 1 base outside the gene matches. CDR3 length: 15 residues. The CDR3 region is CASSLAGGYQETQYF. CDR3 in DNA: TGTGCCAGCAGCTTAGCGGGGGGGTACCAAGAGACCCAGTACTTC. Full variable domain (remainder filled in from reference TRBV7-8 and TRBJ2-5): GAGVSQSPRYKVAKRGQDVALRCDPISGHVSLFWYQQALGQGPEFLTYFQNEAQLDKSGLPSDRFFAERPEGSVSTLKIQRTQQEDSAVYLCASSLAGGYQETQYFGPGTRLLVL.

This clonotype was picked up many times. Germline and junction disagree at one end, which may indicate a read error. The chain couples TRBV13 to TRBJ2-7; 10 bases are shared with TRBD2. This CDR3 has 14 residues. The V gene's germline CDR1 is PRHDT and CDR2 FYEKMQ (reference sequence). The CDR3 sequence: CASSLGVAGGEQYF. The CDR3 coding sequence is TGTGCCAGCAGCCTAGGAGTAGCGGGAGGCGAGCAGTACTTC. The full variable domain, its missing parts supplied by reference TRBV13 and TRBJ2-7, is AAGVIQSPRHLIKEKRETATLKCYPIPRHDTVYWYQQGPGQDPQFLISFYEKMQSDKGSIPDRFSAQQFSDYHSELNMSSLELGDSALYFCASSLGVAGGEQYFGPGTRLTVT.

This chain joins TRBV29-1 and TRBJ1-2; a weak D match, TRBD1 (5 bases). The CDR3 consists of 15 residues. V was shortened by 6 bases and J by 4 bases, with 21 bases between the two germline ends. Germline values: CDR1 SQVTM, CDR2 ANQGSEA. CDR3 nucleotide sequence: TGCAGCGTCCCGGGTAGTGACAGTGGAGGCTATGGCTACACCTTC. Amino acid sequence: CSVPGSDSGGYGYTF.

This clonotype was counted between two and nine times. V and J are TRBV11-2 and TRBJ1-1; D possibly corresponds to TRBD1 (5 bases). The ends were cut back, 1 base at V and 7 bases at J, with 7 bases in the middle. CDR3 length: 12 residues. Germline CDR1 SGHAT, CDR2 FQNNGV. In nucleotides, the CDR3 is TGTGCCAGCAGCTTAGGGGGGGATGAAGCTTTCTTT. Its protein product is CASSLGGDEAFF.

In the case of this clonotype: This may stem from a read error, because a much larger clone lies one nucleotide away. Here the CDR3 reads CASSITGRSQETQYF. Here the CDR3 DNA reads TGTGCCAGTAGTATCACTGGGCGTAGCCAAGAGACCCAGTACTTC. The chain joins TRBV19 to TRBJ2-5; D call uncertain. Trimming took off 3 bases at V and 1 base at J, with 12 bases between the two ends. This CDR3 spans 15 amino acids. Germline CDR1 and CDR2: LNHDA and SQIVND (reference sequence).

The chain has TRBV7-8 and TRBJ2-7; 8 bases line up with TRBD1. This CDR3 contains 12 residues. Germline V CDR1 and CDR2: SGHVS, FQNEAQ. The V gene end was trimmed by 8 bases and the J gene end by 5 bases; junction bases not matched to a gene: 5. Here the CDR3 DNA reads TGTGCCAGCGAGACAGGGGCCCACGAGCAGTACTTC. It yields the protein CASETGAHEQYF.

This clonotype was seen at least ten times. The rearrangement uses TRBV12-3 or TRBV12-4 and TRBJ2-3; 8 bases are a match to TRBD2. Trimming at V came to 3 bases and at J to 5 bases, leaving 7 bases not matched to a gene. This CDR3 contains 15 residues. CDR3 protein: CASSFVAGTGDTQYF. CDR3 coding DNA: TGTGCCAGCAGTTTTGTAGCGGGAACGGGAGATACGCAGTATTTT.

The table lists this clonotype with a few counts. The V call is TRBV9, the J call TRBJ1-2; 10 bases are shared with TRBD1. The CDR3 loop spans 16 amino acids. Per the germline V gene, CDR1 is SGDLS and CDR2 is YYNGEE. Trimming removed 3 bases from V and 2 bases from J; junction bases left unmatched: 7. The CDR3 DNA reads TGTGCCAGCAGCGAGAACCCGGACAGGGGGAACTATGGCTACACCTTC. This codes for CASSENPDRGNYGYTF. Based on the CDR3 plus reference TRBV9 and TRBJ1-2, the full variable domain is DSGVTQTPKHLITATGQRVTLRCSPRSGDLSVYWYQQSLDQGLQFLIQYYNGEERAKGNILERFSAQQFPDLHSELNLSSLELGDSALYFCASSENPDRGNYGYTFGSGTRLTVV.

This clonotype was detected a few times. The chain couples TRBV6-5 to TRBJ2-5, with D perhaps matching TRBD2 (5 bases). Germline values: CDR1 MNHEY, CDR2 SVGAGI. The CDR3 extends over 14 amino acids. V was cut by 8 bases and J by 5 bases, with 18 bases left in between. The CDR3 region is CASPPPQSGETQYF. CDR3 nucleotide sequence: TGTGCCAGCCCCCCCCCCCAATCGGGGGAGACCCAGTACTTC.

V is TRBV28 and J is TRBJ2-7, with unresolved D. The CDR3 covers 12 residues. The V gene lost 6 bases and the J gene lost 2 bases, with 8 bases spanning the gap. Germline assignment: CDR1 MDHEN and CDR2 SYDVKM. The CDR3 loop is CASRLVPYEQYF. CDR3 DNA: TGTGCCAGCAGGCTAGTCCCCTACGAGCAGTACTTC.

This clonotype has a count of ten or more. The J gene is TRBJ1-1, the V gene TRBV12-5; no firm D call. Germline assignment: CDR1 LGHNT and CDR2 FRNRAP. The CDR3 totals 14 residues. V lost 2 bases, J lost 2 bases, and 9 bases lay in between. CDR3 sequence reads: CASGLSEFNTEAFF. The CDR3, as DNA: TGTGCTAGTGGTTTGTCCGAATTTAACACTGAAGCTTTCTTT. Together with reference TRBV12-5 and TRBJ1-1, the CDR3 gives the full variable domain: DARVTQTPRHKVTEMGQEVTMRCQPILGHNTVFWYRQTMMQGLELLAYFRNRAPLDDSGMPKDRFSAEMPDATLATLKIQPSEPRDSAVYFCASGLSEFNTEAFFGQGTRLTVV.

This clonotype appeared a few times. V and J are TRBV2 and TRBJ1-1; D unresolved. The germline V gene has CDR1 SNHLY and CDR2 FYNNEI. The CDR3 runs 11 residues. Trimming cost V 6 bases and J 5 bases, with 7 bases left between them. CDR3 in amino acids: CASSQITEAFF. CDR3 DNA: TGTGCCAGCAGCCAAATAACTGAAGCTTTCTTT.

This clonotype showed up just a few times. DNA of the CDR3: TGTGCCAGCAGTCCGGAAAGTGGGGGGCGAGCCTACGAGCAGTACTTC. Its protein is CASSPESGGRAYEQYF. V gene TRBV28 combines with J gene TRBJ2-7; D may correspond to TRBD1 or TRBD2 (6 bases each). The CDR3 totals 16 residues. V gave up 5 bases and J gave up 2 bases, with 19 bases separating them. Germline V gives CDR1 MDHEN, CDR2 SYDVKM. Variable domain in full (rest from reference TRBV28 and TRBJ2-7): DVKVTQSSRYLVKRTGEKVFLECVQDMDHENMFWYRQDPGLGLRLIYFSYDVKMKEKGDIPEGYSVSREKKERFSLILESASTNQTSMYLCASSPESGGRAYEQYFGPGTRLTVT.

This clonotype was seen more than once but under ten times. This chain links TRBV28 with TRBJ2-1; the D gene is possibly TRBD2 (5 bases). Trimming pared 3 bases from V and 9 bases from J, leaving 9 bases between. Looked up from germline, CDR1 is MDHEN and CDR2 is SYDVKM. There are 12 residues in the CDR3. As DNA, the CDR3 is TGTGCCAGCAGTTTTGGGCGGGTTGAGCAGTTCTTC. Translating gives CASSFGRVEQFF. The full variable domain, with the rest looked up from reference TRBV28 and TRBJ2-1, is DVKVTQSSRYLVKRTGEKVFLECVQDMDHENMFWYRQDPGLGLRLIYFSYDVKMKEKGDIPEGYSVSREKKERFSLILESASTNQTSMYLCASSFGRVEQFFGPGTRLTVL.

The chain combines TRBV12-3 or TRBV12-4 with TRBJ1-5; D call uncertain. The CDR3 consists of 15 residues. V was cut by 5 bases and J by 1 base, with 12 bases left in between. CDR3 sequence (DNA): TGTGCCAGCAGTCTGCGTTTGGCAAGCAATCAGCCCCAGCATTTT. Translated, it gives CASSLRLASNQPQHF.

A few counts support this clonotype. CDR3 bases: TGTGCCAGCAGTTTCTCGGGGAACACTGAAGCTTTCTTT. This translates into CASSFSGNTEAFF. The J gene is TRBJ1-1, the V gene TRBV12-3 or TRBV12-4; D not certain. V lost 3 bases and J 1 base, leaving 6 bases between the germline ends. The CDR3 extends over 13 amino acids.

This clonotype was seen only a few times. J is TRBJ2-7 and V is TRBV6-1; maybe TRBD1 (5 bases). The CDR3 extends over 11 amino acids. V lost 6 bases to trimming and J lost 4 bases, with 7 bases between them. Germline V gene data show CDR1 as MNHNS and CDR2 as SASEGT. The CDR3 DNA is TGTGCCAGCAGGGACACTTACGAGCAGTACTTC. The encoded protein is CASRDTYEQYF.

CDR3 bases: TGTGCCAGCAGTTTACTGGGGAAAGGAGAGACCCAGTACTTC. Residues: CASSLLGKGETQYF. The genes are TRBV12-3 or TRBV12-4 and TRBJ2-5; D unresolved. The CDR3 spans 14 residues. Trimming shortened V by 2 bases and J by 4 bases, and 11 bases separated the two germline ends.

This clonotype was counted many times. The V gene is TRBV5-6, the J gene TRBJ1-5, with unresolved D. The CDR3 is 14 amino acids. Germline assignment: CDR1 SGHDT and CDR2 YYEEEE. V was trimmed by 4 bases and J by 1 base, leaving 9 bases between them. The CDR3 DNA reads TGTGCCAGCAGCCCATTGGGGAGCAATCAGCCCCAGCATTTT. Its protein product is CASSPLGSNQPQHF.

The chain employs TRBV7-2 and TRBJ2-1; D perhaps matches TRBD2 (6 bases). The CDR3 has 13 residues. Trimming stripped 5 bases from V and 9 bases from J, with 14 bases between. In germline, CDR1 is SGHTA, CDR2 FQGNSA. The CDR3 reads CASSGGTGIEQFF. For the CDR3, the DNA is TGTGCCAGCAGCGGCGGGACTGGCATTGAGCAGTTCTTC.

J is TRBJ1-1 and V is TRBV20-1, with unresolved D. The ends were cut back, 0 bases at V and 4 bases at J, with 6 bases in the middle. The germline V gene has CDR1 DFQATT and CDR2 SNEGSKA (reference sequence). CDR3 length equals 12 residues. The CDR3 here is CSARDRGTEAFF. As DNA, the CDR3 is TGCAGTGCTAGAGATCGGGGCACTGAAGCTTTCTTT.